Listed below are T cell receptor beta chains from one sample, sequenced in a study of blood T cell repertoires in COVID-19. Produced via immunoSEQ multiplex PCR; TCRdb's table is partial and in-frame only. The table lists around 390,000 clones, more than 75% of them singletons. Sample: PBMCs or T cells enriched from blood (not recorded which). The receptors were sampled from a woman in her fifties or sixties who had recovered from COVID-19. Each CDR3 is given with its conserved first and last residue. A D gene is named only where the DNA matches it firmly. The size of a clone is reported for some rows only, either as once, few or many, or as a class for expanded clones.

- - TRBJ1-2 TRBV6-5 TGTGCCAGCAGTTACGGGGGGGCAAATGGCTACACCTTC CASSYGGANGYTF
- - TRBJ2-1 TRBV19 TGTGCCAGTAGTAACACATACAATGAGCAGTTCTTC CASSNTYNEQFF
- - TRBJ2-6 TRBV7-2 TGTGCCAGCAGCTCACGACGGACAACCGGGGCCAACGTCCTGACTTTC CASSSRRTTGANVLTF
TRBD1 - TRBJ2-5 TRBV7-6 TGTGCCAGCAGCTTAGCTATAGGGGGCCCCAGGGGAGACCAGTACTTC CASSLAIGGPRGDQYF
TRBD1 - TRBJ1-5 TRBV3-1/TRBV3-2 TGTGCCAGCAGCTTGGGACAGGGAGGGCCCCAGCATTTT CASSLGQGGPQHF
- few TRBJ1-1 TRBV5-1 TGCGCCAGCAGCTTGGACACCCTCGTCACAGACAGAGCTTTCTTT CASSLDTLVTDRAFF
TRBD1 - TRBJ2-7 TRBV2 TGTGCCAGTGGGGGACAGGGGTTCGGCGAGCAGTACTTC CASGGQGFGEQYF
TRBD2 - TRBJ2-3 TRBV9 TGTGCCAGCAGCGTTGGGACTAGCGGGGGCGCAGATACGCAGTATTTT CASSVGTSGGADTQYF
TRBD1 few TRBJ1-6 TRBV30 TGTGCCTGGAGTGACAGGGGGCGATCCTATAATTCACCCCTCCACTTT CAWSDRGRSYNSPLHF
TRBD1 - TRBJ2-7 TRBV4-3 TGCGCCAGCAGCCAAGAACTTACGGTAGGGGGCGGGTACGAGCAGTACTTC CASSQELTVGGGYEQYF
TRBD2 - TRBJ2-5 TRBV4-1 TGCGCCAGCAGCCAAGACTTAGCGGGGGGAGCACAAGAGACCCAGTACTTC CASSQDLAGGAQETQYF
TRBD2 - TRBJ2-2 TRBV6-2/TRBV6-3 TGTGCCAGCAGTTGGGGACTAGCCTCCGGGGAGCTGTTTTTT CASSWGLASGELFF
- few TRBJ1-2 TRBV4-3 TGCGCCAGCAGCGAAACGGACAGTCGGGTGGAGGGCTACACCTTC CASSETDSRVEGYTF
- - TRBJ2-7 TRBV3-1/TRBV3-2 TGTGCCAGCAGCCAGTATTCCTACGAGCAGTACTTC CASSQYSYEQYF
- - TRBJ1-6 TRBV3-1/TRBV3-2 TGTGCCAGCAGCCAGGGTCAGGGTGGCCCACCCCTCCACTTT CASSQGQGGPPLHF
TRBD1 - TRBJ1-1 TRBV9 TGTGCCAGCAGGGCGACAGGGTCGATAAACACTGAAGCTTTCTTT CASRATGSINTEAFF
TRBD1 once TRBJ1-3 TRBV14 TGTGCCAGCAGCCAAGATGACCTGACAGGGTCGGACACCATATATTTT CASSQDDLTGSDTIYF
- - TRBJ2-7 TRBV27 TGTGCCAGCAGGATTGGCCGGGATCACTACGAGCAGTACTTC CASRIGRDHYEQYF
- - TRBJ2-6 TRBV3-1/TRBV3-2 TGTGCCAGCAGCCAAGAAAGAGTGAGGTTGGCCGGTTCTGGGGCCAACGTCCTGACTTTC CASSQERVRLAGSGANVLTF
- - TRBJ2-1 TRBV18 TGTGCCAGCTCACCTCGGGCAGGGATCCTATACAATGAGCAGTTCTTC CASSPRAGILYNEQFF
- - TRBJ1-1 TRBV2 TGTGCCAGCAGGGCCGACCACTCTTCTGGAGCTGAAGCTTTCTTT CASRADHSSGAEAFF
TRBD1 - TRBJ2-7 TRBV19 TGTGCCAGTAGTATCAGGGACAGGTTCTACGAGCAGTACTTC CASSIRDRFYEQYF
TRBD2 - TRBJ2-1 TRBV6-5 TGTGCCACCAATTCTCTAGCGGGGGCTCCGCCTGAGCAGTTCTTC CATNSLAGAPPEQFF
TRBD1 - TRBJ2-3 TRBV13 TGTGCCAGCAGCGGAAGCAACTTCTTCAGACAGGGGGTGGATACGCAGTATTTT CASSGSNFFRQGVDTQYF